Sequencing of this TCR beta chain was carried out in a study of T cells in Graves' hyperthyroidism and ophthalmopathy. Study-level findings and limits: Also found in blood were most expanded thyroid clonotypes above 0.001. Ophthalmopathy was distinguished from stable hyperthyroidism by 13 V-J signatures.

As concerns this clonotype: Its antigen is unidentified.

Patients having uncontrolled infection, another autoimmune disease, pregnancy or lactation were not included. The study based diagnoses on clinical symptoms, serum thyroxine and TRAb, thyroid ultrasound and orbital computed tomography. The TCR beta CDR3 regions underwent amplification using RNA transcripts as the source. TCR CDR3 underwent first-round RT-PCR with the HTBI primer set. MiXCR, run by TCRdb on the multiplex PCR reads, gives a single entry per CDR3 protein. Of 250,000 to 400,000 distinct CDR3 sequences in the sample, around 13% are singletons; the top ten hold approximately 35%. Sequences were obtained from blood. The TCR originated in a woman between 35 and 50 years old with Graves' ophthalmopathy.

The DNA for the CDR3 is TGCAGTGCTTCCCCCATAGCGGGGGGCCCCACAGATACGCAGTATTTT. Translation: CSASPIAGGPTDTQYF. The rearrangement uses TRBV20-1 and TRBJ2-3; 10 nucleotides agree with TRBD2. V lost 5 bases and J lost 2; bases outside the gene matches: 10. In germline, CDR1 is DFQATT, CDR2 SNEGSKA (reference sequence). This CDR3 region has 16 residues.